A single count supports the clone carrying this T cell receptor beta chain. The data stem from a study of T cell changes during pregnancy in multiple sclerosis. Assay: immunoSEQ multiplex PCR; the TCRdb copy retains only in-frame clones and omits some. The sample shows roughly 100,000 clones, 75% to 95% of them seen only once. The length of the CDR3 is 14 residues. Trimming took 3 bases from V and 8 from J, leaving 11 bases between them. Sequencing was performed on peripheral blood, taken after pregnancy. The source of this sequence is a female donor in good health, enrolled as a control in a pregnancy study. The genes are TRBV23-1 and TRBJ1-6; D possibly corresponds to TRBD1 (6 bases). TRBV23-1 is filed as an ORF, its function uncertain. CDR3 sequence: CASSQGGRDSPLHF. As DNA, the CDR3 is TGCGCCAGCAGTCAGGGGGGGCGGGATTCACCCCTCCACTTT.